Listed below are T cell receptor beta chains from one sample, sequenced in a study of CD8 T cells in Susac syndrome. MiXCR, applied by TCRdb to the immunoSEQ multiplex PCR reads, yields one record per CDR3 protein. The sample lists more than 150,000 distinct CDR3 sequences, around 95% seen once, with less than 0.15% in the top ten. Sequenced sample: CD4+ T cells from PBMCs. The receptor source for this set is a human donor with Susac syndrome. The CDR3 runs from the conserved cysteine through the conserved F or W. A D gene is named only where the DNA matches it firmly. A row's size may be missing; if present it is once, few, many or a size class.

v_gene	abundance	j_gene	d_gene	CDR3nt	CDR3aa
TRBV12-3/TRBV12-4	.	TRBJ1-1	.	TGTGCCAGCACTCTCCAAGCAGGGACGAACACTGAAGCTTTCTTT	CASTLQAGTNTEAFF
TRBV30	.	TRBJ2-5	.	TGTGCCTGGAGTGTCGGTGGGCAAGAGACCCAGTACTTC	CAWSVGGQETQYF
TRBV9	.	TRBJ2-5	.	TGTGCCAGCAGCGATCTAGCGCAGGGAGAGACCCAGTACTTC	CASSDLAQGETQYF
TRBV6-5	.	TRBJ2-3	.	TGTGCCAGCAGTTATGGTGGGGACGGCACAGATACGCAGTATTTT	CASSYGGDGTDTQYF
TRBV5-4	.	TRBJ1-1	.	TGTGCTTCGGGTAGGGACCCGGCTCACACTGAAGCTTTCTTT	CASGRDPAHTEAFF
TRBV18	.	TRBJ2-7	TRBD2	TGTGCCAGCTCCCTCTCACCGGCAGCGGGAGGGCCCAACGAGCAGTACTTC	CASSLSPAAGGPNEQYF
TRBV11-2	.	TRBJ2-5	.	TGTGCCAGCAGCTTAATGTTTCAAGTCCAAGAGACCCAGTACTTC	CASSLMFQVQETQYF
TRBV3-1	.	TRBJ2-3	.	TGTGCCAGCAGCCCCACATCTGGAGTCTCTACGCAGTATTTT	CASSPTSGVSTQYF
TRBV7-9	.	TRBJ2-5	TRBD1	TGTGCCAGCAGCCGAACCCCGGGACAGGGTCAAGAGACCCAGTACTTC	CASSRTPGQGQETQYF
TRBV20-1	.	TRBJ2-3	.	TGCAGTGCCCCTCGGGGGGCCGGCACAGATACGCAGTATTTT	CSAPRGAGTDTQYF
TRBV9	.	TRBJ1-5	.	TGTGCCAGCAGCGTAGAGGCCAGCGCCAATCAGCCCCAGCATTTT	CASSVEASANQPQHF
TRBV3-1	.	TRBJ2-7	TRBD1	TGTGCCAGCAGCCAATCGGGACAGCTCCACGAGCAGTACTTC	CASSQSGQLHEQYF
TRBV18	.	TRBJ1-5	.	TGTGCCAGCTCACCACCAGGGCATCAGCCCCAGCATTTT	CASSPPGHQPQHF
TRBV5-4	.	TRBJ1-3	.	TGTGCCAGCAGCCTCGAATCAGGAAACACCATATATTTT	CASSLESGNTIYF
TRBV5-1	.	TRBJ1-1	TRBD1	TGCGCCAGCAGCGTGGCAGGGGGGAACACTGAAGCTTTCTTT	CASSVAGGNTEAFF
TRBV28	.	TRBJ2-1	.	TGTGCCAGCACCATTTACAATGAGCAGTTCTTC	CASTIYNEQFF
TRBV4-1	.	TRBJ2-7	.	TGCGCCAGCAGCCAAGTAATTCTGGAGGGGCCCGAGCAGTACTTC	CASSQVILEGPEQYF
TRBV7-9	.	TRBJ1-2	TRBD1	TGTGCCAGCAGCCCCTGGACAGGGTTTGATGGCTACACCTTC	CASSPWTGFDGYTF
TRBV20-1	.	TRBJ2-7	TRBD2	TGCAGTGCCCCGAGCGGGGCAGCCTACGAGCAGTACTTC	CSAPSGAAYEQYF
TRBV27	.	TRBJ2-2	.	TGTGCCAGCAGTTCCCAGGGAGCCGGGGAGCTGTTTTTT	CASSSQGAGELFF
TRBV15	.	TRBJ2-5	.	TGTGCCACCAGCAGCCTACCCCGGGCTCTAACGGAGACCCAGTACTTC	CATSSLPRALTETQYF
TRBV11-2	.	TRBJ2-1	.	TGTGCCAGCAGCTTCGGTTTCGATGAGCAGTTCTTC	CASSFGFDEQFF
TRBV7-9	.	TRBJ2-1	.	TGTGCCAGCAGCTCCTTCCGTAGCCTCGGGGATGAGCAGTTCTTC	CASSSFRSLGDEQFF
TRBV3-1	.	TRBJ1-5	.	TGTGCCAGCAATCAGCCCCAGCATTTT	CASNQPQHF
TRBV30	.	TRBJ1-2	.	TGTGCCTGGAGGTGGGGAGGAAGACACGGCTACACCTTC	CAWRWGGRHGYTF
TRBV12-3/TRBV12-4	.	TRBJ1-2	.	TGTGCCAGCAGCCGCAGTAGTGGCTACACCTTC	CASSRSSGYTF
TRBV30	once	TRBJ2-5	.	TGTGCCTGGGGCGAGAAGAGGGCACAAGAGACCCAGTACTTC	CAWGEKRAQETQYF
TRBV29-1	.	TRBJ1-2	.	TGCAGCGTTGGGGAAAGCTACACCTTC	CSVGESYTF
TRBV7-2	.	TRBJ1-5	.	TGTGCCAGCAGCTTAGTTGCACAGGGAACCAATCAGCCCCAGCATTTT	CASSLVAQGTNQPQHF
TRBV11-3	.	TRBJ2-6	TRBD1	TGTGCCAGCGGGCCAGGGGGCCTCTCTGGGGCCAACGTCCTGACTTTC	CASGPGGLSGANVLTF
TRBV30	once	TRBJ1-2	.	TGTGCCTGGACCGGAGGGAGAGGCTACACCTTC	CAWTGGRGYTF
TRBV10-3	.	TRBJ2-5	TRBD1	TGTGCCATCAGTGAGTCGGGGACCGGGACAGTCAAACAAGAGACCCAGTACTTC	CAISESGTGTVKQETQYF
TRBV28	.	TRBJ2-2	.	TGTGCCAGCAGTTTTAGTCCAACCGGGGAGCTGTTTTTT	CASSFSPTGELFF
TRBV30	.	TRBJ2-1	.	TGTGCCTGGAGTGGCCCAGGGCCGCAAAGGAGCTCCTACAATGAGCAGTTCTTC	CAWSGPGPQRSSYNEQFF
TRBV29-1	.	TRBJ2-1	.	TGCAGCGTTGAAGCGCGAGACCCGGCCCACGGCGGGAATGAGCAGTTCTTC	CSVEARDPAHGGNEQFF
TRBV19	.	TRBJ1-1	TRBD1	TGTGCCAGTAGATTCCCGGACAGGTCACCCGAAGCTTTCTTT	CASRFPDRSPEAFF
TRBV2	.	TRBJ2-5	.	TGTGCCAGCAGTGTAGCAGTGTACCAAGAGACCCAGTACTTC	CASSVAVYQETQYF
TRBV20-1	.	TRBJ1-3	TRBD1	TGCAGTGCCACCCGACAGGGCCTCTCTGGAAACACCATATATTTT	CSATRQGLSGNTIYF
TRBV29-1	.	TRBJ1-5	TRBD1	TGCAGCGTGGGGGACAGCGGCAATCAGCCCCAGCATTTT	CSVGDSGNQPQHF
TRBV5-1	.	TRBJ2-1	.	TGCGCCAGCAGCTTGGAGGCCACGGCGCATGAGCAGTTCTTC	CASSLEATAHEQFF
TRBV5-1	.	TRBJ2-5	TRBD2	TGCGCCAGCGGGCTAGCGGGACTCATGGGGGAGACCCAGTACTTC	CASGLAGLMGETQYF
TRBV18	.	TRBJ2-7	TRBD2	TGTGCCAGCTCACCAGCTCCGGGACTAGCGGGTGGGGCGCAGTACTTC	CASSPAPGLAGGAQYF
TRBV27	.	TRBJ1-1	TRBD1	TGTGCCAGCAGCCGACAGGGGGTGAACACTGAAGCTTTCTTT	CASSRQGVNTEAFF
TRBV10-3	.	TRBJ2-3	TRBD1	TGTGCCATCAGTGAGTTTACGGCAGGGGGTTCGGCAGATACGCAGTATTTT	CAISEFTAGGSADTQYF
TRBV10-3	.	TRBJ2-1	.	TGTGCCATCAGTGAGGGGATAGAATGGGGCAATGAGCAGTTCTTC	CAISEGIEWGNEQFF
TRBV15	.	TRBJ2-7	TRBD1	TGTGCCACCAGCGGGCGGGACAGGGGTGACGAGCAGTACTTC	CATSGRDRGDEQYF
TRBV7-9	.	TRBJ1-6	.	TGTGCCAGCAGCTTTCCGGGACAAGTTAATTCACCCCTCCACTTT	CASSFPGQVNSPLHF
TRBV6-5	.	TRBJ2-5	.	TGTGCCAGCAGTTACCAGGCCGGGACGCCCCGAGAGACCCAGTACTTC	CASSYQAGTPRETQYF
TRBV24-1	.	TRBJ1-5	.	TGTGCCACCAGTGAGAGGAACAGGCGAGAGCCCCAGCATTTT	CATSERNRREPQHF
TRBV28	.	TRBJ1-1	.	TGTGCCAGCAGCCGCACCGGGGCGCAGAACACTGAAGCTTTCTTT	CASSRTGAQNTEAFF
TRBV15	.	TRBJ2-3	TRBD1	TGTGCCACCAGCCGAACCCAGGGGGCGCGAGGCACAGATACGCAGTATTTT	CATSRTQGARGTDTQYF
TRBV5-1	.	TRBJ1-1	.	TGCGCCAGCAGTGACGGCTTGAACACTGAAGCTTTCTTT	CASSDGLNTEAFF
TRBV3-1	.	TRBJ2-1	.	TGTGCCAGCAGCCACTCAGCCTCCTCCTACAATGAGCAGTTCTTC	CASSHSASSYNEQFF
TRBV5-4	.	TRBJ2-3	.	TGTGCCAGCAGCAGCAGGTGGGATACGCAGTATTTT	CASSSRWDTQYF
TRBV30	.	TRBJ2-7	.	TGTGCCTGTACCGGCGGGTACGAGCAGTACTTC	CACTGGYEQYF
TRBV7-8	.	TRBJ2-4	.	TGTGCCAGCAGCTTAGGGGGGCTAAACATTCAGTACTTC	CASSLGGLNIQYF